This TCR beta chain came from a study of T cell repertoires in cytomegalovirus infection. Study overall: Recently identified HLA-C-restricted and well-studied HLA-B-restricted CMV epitopes were used.

Overall study findings and caveats: HLA-C-restricted CMV clonotypes gave the most frequent clonotype in two of eight donors.

A single record per CDR3 protein comes from TCRdb applying MiXCR to the reads. The repertoire holds roughly 920,000 distinct CDR3 sequences, with about 33% as singletons. This clonotype was seen many times. The antigen is not known. Trimming took off 2 bases at V and 7 bases at J, with 13 bases between the two ends. Germline V lookup: CDR1 MNHEY, CDR2 SVGAGI. The CDR3 has 14 amino acids. The clonotype was recovered from a human donor in good health (CMV status not recorded). Some clones in this sample may be carry-over from other donors' samples. This specimen was cultured CD8+ T cells from PBMCs, taken from culture after CMV antigen stimulation. The J gene is TRBJ2-3, the V gene TRBV6-5; D uncertain. The CDR3 DNA reads TGTGCCAGCAGTTACCACCAAACCTCAAATACGCAGTATTTT. As protein: CASSYHQTSNTQYF.